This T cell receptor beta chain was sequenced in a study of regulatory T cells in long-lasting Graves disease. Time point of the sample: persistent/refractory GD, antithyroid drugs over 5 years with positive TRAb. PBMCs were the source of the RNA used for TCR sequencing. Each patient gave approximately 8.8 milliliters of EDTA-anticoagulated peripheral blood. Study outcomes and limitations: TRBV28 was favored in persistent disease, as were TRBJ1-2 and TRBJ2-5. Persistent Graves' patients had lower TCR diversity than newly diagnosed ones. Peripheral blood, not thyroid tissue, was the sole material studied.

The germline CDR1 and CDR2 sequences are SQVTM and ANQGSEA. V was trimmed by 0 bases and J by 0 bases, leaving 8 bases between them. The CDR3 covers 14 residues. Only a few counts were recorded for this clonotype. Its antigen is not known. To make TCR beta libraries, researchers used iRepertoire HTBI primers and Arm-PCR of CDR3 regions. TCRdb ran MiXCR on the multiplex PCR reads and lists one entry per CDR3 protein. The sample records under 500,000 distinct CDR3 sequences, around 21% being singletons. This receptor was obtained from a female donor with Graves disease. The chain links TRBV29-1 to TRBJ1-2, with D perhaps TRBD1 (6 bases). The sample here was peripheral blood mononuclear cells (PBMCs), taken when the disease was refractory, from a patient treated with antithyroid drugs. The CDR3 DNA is TGCAGCGTTGAAGATAGGACAGCTAACTATGGCTACACCTTC. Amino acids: CSVEDRTANYGYTF.